The rows below give T cell receptor beta chains drawn from one sample of a study of PD-L1 blockade in urothelial cancer. The protocol was immunoSEQ multiplex PCR, while the TCRdb copy is restricted to in-frame clones and leaves out a portion. The data contain about 120,000 clones, about 89% of them singletons. Sequenced here: PBMCs, sampled around atezolizumab (anti-PD-L1) treatment. The receptors here all came from a man in his 60s with urothelial cancer. The CDR3 runs from the conserved cysteine through the conserved F or W. A D gene is named only where the DNA matches it firmly. Only part of the rows carry a size: once, few, many, or a class if the clone is expanded.

clone size: -
J gene: TRBJ1-5
D gene: -
V gene: TRBV6-1
CDR3 protein: CASSPREDQPQHF
CDR3 DNA: TGTGCCAGCAGTCCCAGGGAGGATCAGCCCCAGCATTTT

clone size: -
J gene: TRBJ1-1
D gene: -
V gene: TRBV7-2
CDR3 protein: CASSLLPGAANTEAFF
CDR3 DNA: TGTGCCAGCAGCTTATTGCCAGGGGCGGCGAACACTGAAGCTTTCTTT

clone size: once
J gene: TRBJ1-2
D gene: TRBD1
V gene: TRBV9
CDR3 protein: CASSVGQGDYGYTF
CDR3 DNA: TGTGCCAGCAGCGTTGGACAGGGGGACTATGGCTACACCTTC

clone size: -
J gene: TRBJ1-1
D gene: -
V gene: TRBV28
CDR3 protein: CALGGGSTEAFF
CDR3 DNA: TGTGCCTTGGGAGGGGGGTCGACTGAAGCTTTCTTT

clone size: -
J gene: TRBJ2-3
D gene: TRBD2
V gene: TRBV6-5
CDR3 protein: CASSLRLANTDTQYF
CDR3 DNA: TGTGCCAGCAGTCTTCGACTAGCTAACACAGATACGCAGTATTTT

clone size: -
J gene: TRBJ1-4
D gene: TRBD1
V gene: TRBV27
CDR3 protein: CASSLNPRRTGDNEKLFF
CDR3 DNA: TGTGCCAGCAGTCTCAATCCAAGACGGACAGGGGATAATGAAAAACTGTTTTTT

clone size: -
J gene: TRBJ2-1
D gene: TRBD2
V gene: TRBV2
CDR3 protein: CASNGGSGRGDEQFF
CDR3 DNA: TGTGCCAGCAACGGAGGTAGCGGGAGGGGGGATGAGCAGTTCTTC

clone size: -
J gene: TRBJ2-5
D gene: TRBD2
V gene: TRBV15
CDR3 protein: CATSRGWSGVKETQYF
CDR3 DNA: TGTGCCACCAGCAGGGGGTGGAGCGGGGTCAAAGAGACCCAGTACTTC

clone size: -
J gene: TRBJ2-3
D gene: TRBD2
V gene: TRBV11-3
CDR3 protein: CASSLGYGGALDTQYF
CDR3 DNA: TGTGCCAGCAGCTTAGGTTACGGGGGGGCCCTAGATACGCAGTATTTT

clone size: -
J gene: TRBJ2-1
D gene: TRBD2
V gene: TRBV19
CDR3 protein: CASTSSGILREQFF
CDR3 DNA: TGTGCCAGTACCTCTAGCGGGATTCTTCGTGAGCAGTTCTTC

clone size: -
J gene: TRBJ2-1
D gene: -
V gene: TRBV9
CDR3 protein: CASSVGVATVGGQFF
CDR3 DNA: TGTGCCAGCAGCGTAGGCGTGGCGACCGTCGGAGGGCAGTTCTTC

clone size: few
J gene: TRBJ2-7
D gene: -
V gene: TRBV20-1
CDR3 protein: CSARLVHEQYF
CDR3 DNA: TGCAGTGCGAGACTAGTCCACGAGCAGTACTTC

clone size: -
J gene: TRBJ2-7
D gene: TRBD2
V gene: TRBV2
CDR3 protein: CASAAGLAGGHEQYF
CDR3 DNA: TGTGCCAGCGCTGCGGGACTAGCGGGGGGCCACGAGCAGTACTTC

clone size: -
J gene: TRBJ1-5
D gene: -
V gene: TRBV2
CDR3 protein: CASSEARVNQPQHF
CDR3 DNA: TGTGCCAGCAGTGAAGCGAGGGTAAATCAGCCCCAGCATTTT

clone size: once
J gene: TRBJ2-7
D gene: TRBD1
V gene: TRBV5-1
CDR3 protein: CASSWSRDRDEQYF
CDR3 DNA: TGCGCCAGCAGCTGGAGCCGGGACAGGGACGAGCAGTACTTC

clone size: -
J gene: TRBJ1-6
D gene: -
V gene: TRBV27
CDR3 protein: CASSLLQGRSPLHF
CDR3 DNA: TGTGCCAGCAGTTTATTGCAGGGGCGGTCACCCCTCCACTTT

clone size: -
J gene: TRBJ1-1
D gene: TRBD1
V gene: TRBV14
CDR3 protein: CASSLRTGGMDTEAFF
CDR3 DNA: TGTGCCAGCAGCCTCCGGACAGGGGGCATGGACACTGAAGCTTTCTTT

clone size: -
J gene: TRBJ1-1
D gene: TRBD1
V gene: TRBV5-8
CDR3 protein: CASVARDREYTEAFF
CDR3 DNA: TGTGCCAGCGTTGCCCGGGACAGGGAATACACTGAAGCTTTCTTT

clone size: -
J gene: TRBJ2-1
D gene: -
V gene: TRBV2
CDR3 protein: CASILDLRNEQFF
CDR3 DNA: TGTGCCAGCATCCTAGATCTGCGGAATGAGCAGTTCTTC

clone size: -
J gene: TRBJ2-7
D gene: -
V gene: TRBV10-1
CDR3 protein: CASSEGRDREAYEQYF
CDR3 DNA: TGCGCCAGCAGTGAAGGTAGAGACAGGGAGGCCTACGAGCAGTACTTC

clone size: -
J gene: TRBJ2-2
D gene: -
V gene: TRBV7-9
CDR3 protein: CASSLSGGPNTGELFF
CDR3 DNA: TGTGCCAGCAGCTTAAGCGGCGGTCCGAACACCGGGGAGCTGTTTTTT

clone size: -
J gene: TRBJ1-3
D gene: -
V gene: TRBV2
CDR3 protein: CASTLDTSGNTIYF
CDR3 DNA: TGTGCCAGCACCTTGGACACCTCTGGAAACACCATATATTTT

clone size: -
J gene: TRBJ2-3
D gene: TRBD2
V gene: TRBV5-1
CDR3 protein: CASGTSGYTDTQYF
CDR3 DNA: TGCGCCAGCGGGACTAGCGGTTACACAGATACGCAGTATTTT

clone size: -
J gene: TRBJ1-1
D gene: -
V gene: TRBV5-4
CDR3 protein: CASSPWGGSTEAFF
CDR3 DNA: TGTGCCAGCAGCCCATGGGGGGGTTCGACTGAAGCTTTCTTT

clone size: -
J gene: TRBJ1-6
D gene: -
V gene: TRBV9
CDR3 protein: CASQGGGPPLHF
CDR3 DNA: TGTGCCAGTCAGGGAGGCGGTCCACCCCTCCACTTT

clone size: -
J gene: TRBJ2-3
D gene: -
V gene: TRBV19
CDR3 protein: CASSPGQTTDTQYF
CDR3 DNA: TGTGCCAGTAGTCCTGGACAGACGACAGATACGCAGTATTTT

clone size: -
J gene: TRBJ2-2
D gene: TRBD2
V gene: TRBV12-5
CDR3 protein: CASGLAGLAGSPAGELFF
CDR3 DNA: TGTGCTAGTGGTTTGGCGGGACTAGCGGGGTCACCAGCCGGGGAGCTGTTTTTT

clone size: -
J gene: TRBJ2-1
D gene: TRBD2
V gene: TRBV29-1
CDR3 protein: CSVGMLAGGDIYDNEQFF
CDR3 DNA: TGCAGCGTTGGGATGCTAGCGGGGGGGGACATCTATGACAATGAGCAGTTCTTC

clone size: once
J gene: TRBJ2-7
D gene: TRBD1
V gene: TRBV28
CDR3 protein: CASSARQGANIYEQYF
CDR3 DNA: TGTGCCAGCAGTGCACGACAGGGGGCCAATATCTACGAGCAGTACTTC

clone size: -
J gene: TRBJ2-5
D gene: TRBD2
V gene: TRBV9
CDR3 protein: CASSVEPSGGRGETQYF
CDR3 DNA: TGTGCCAGCAGCGTAGAGCCTAGCGGGGGCCGGGGGGAGACCCAGTACTTC

clone size: -
J gene: TRBJ1-3
D gene: -
V gene: TRBV6-1
CDR3 protein: CASSALRGGNTIYF
CDR3 DNA: TGTGCCAGCAGCGCCCTACGGGGGGGCAACACCATATATTTT

clone size: -
J gene: TRBJ2-7
D gene: -
V gene: TRBV11-2
CDR3 protein: CASSLDQRGNYEQYF
CDR3 DNA: TGTGCCAGCAGCTTAGATCAACGGGGAAACTACGAGCAGTACTTC

clone size: few
J gene: TRBJ1-6
D gene: -
V gene: TRBV7-2
CDR3 protein: CASSLGRWSGDNSPLHF
CDR3 DNA: TGTGCCAGCAGCTTAGGCCGCTGGTCAGGGGACAATTCACCCCTCCACTTT

clone size: -
J gene: TRBJ1-2
D gene: -
V gene: TRBV11-2
CDR3 protein: CASSLVAGLYGYTF
CDR3 DNA: TGTGCCAGCAGCTTAGTCGCAGGCCTCTATGGCTACACCTTC

clone size: few
J gene: TRBJ2-1
D gene: TRBD1
V gene: TRBV11-3
CDR3 protein: CASSEGDIPGGEQFF
CDR3 DNA: TGTGCCAGCAGCGAGGGGGACATCCCAGGGGGTGAGCAGTTCTTC

clone size: -
J gene: TRBJ1-2
D gene: -
V gene: TRBV30
CDR3 protein: CAWSGGGSLYGYTF
CDR3 DNA: TGTGCCTGGAGTGGGGGGGGCTCTCTGTATGGCTACACCTTC